The 7 T cell receptor gamma chains given below trace back to one sample, sequenced in a study of gamma delta lymphoproliferative disorders and STAT genes. TCRdb ran CATT on the multiplex PCR reads. The sample records roughly 1,400 gamma-chain clones, nearly 10% being singletons. Sequencing used genomic DNA taken from PBMCs of patients and controls. Sequenced input: blood. These receptors were taken from a human donor in good health.

By frequency in the sample, this clone is medium-sized (0.01 to 0.1%). V is TRGV4 and J is TRGJ1 or TRGJ2. Here the J gene was assigned by germline matching of the DNA, as TCRdb has none. Germline CDR1 is EGSTGY and CDR2 is YDSYTSSV. After removal of 2 bases from V and 0 bases from J, the junction contained 7 bases not matched to a gene. This CDR3 has 15 amino acids. The CDR3 DNA reads TGTGCCACCTGGGATGAAGGCGGGAATTATTATAAGAAACTCTTT. It translates to CATWDEGGNYYKKLF.

The sample holds a few counts of this clone. A far larger clone is off by one base, so a read error is likely. The same CDR3 also results from other DNA sequences found in this sample. The V gene call reads TRGV4; no J gene was called. The CDR3 runs to 12 residues. Germline lookup yields CDR1 EGSTGY and CDR2 YDSYTSSV. As DNA, the CDR3 is TGTGCCACCTGGGATTCTTATTATAAAAAACTCTTT. This translates into CATWDSYYKKLF.

This clone is large within its sample. The V call is TRGV2, the J call TRGJ1 or TRGJ2. The J gene, not given by TCRdb, was assigned here from a germline match of the nucleotide sequence. CDR3 length: 14 residues. V lost 3 bases and J lost 7; bases outside the gene matches: 12. Germline CDR1 EGSNGY, CDR2 YDSYNSKV. In DNA form, the CDR3 reads TGTGCCACCTGGGACTCCATGTTTAGGTATAAGAAACTCTTT. As protein: CATWDSMFRYKKLF.

V usage is TRGV3 and J usage is TRGJ1 or TRGJ2. The J gene is not listed in TCRdb, so it was assigned here from a DNA match to germline. This CDR3 comprises 11 residues. Trimming took 9 bases from V and 3 from J; bases not matched to a gene: 5. Per germline, CDR1 VTNTFY and CDR2 YDVSTARD (reference sequence). This CDR3 reads CATGAYYKKLF. CDR3 coding DNA: TGTGCCACCGGGGCTTATTATAAGAAACTCTTT.

By share, this clone counts as medium-sized. The chain has TRGV3 and TRGJ1 or TRGJ2. The J gene comes from matching the DNA to germline here; TCRdb lacks it. CDR1 and CDR2 from the germline V gene are VTNTFY and YDVSTARD (reference sequence). The CDR3 loop spans 11 amino acids. Unmatched junction bases numbered 4, after V lost 0 bases and J lost 11 bases. The CDR3 DNA reads as TGTGCCACCTGGGACAGGCGGCAGAAACTCTTT. It codes for CATWDRRQKLF.

CDR3 amino acids: CATWKREDNYYKKLF. The CDR3 bases are TGTGCCACCTGGAAGAGGGAGGACAATTATTATAAGAAACTCTTT. V is TRGV4 and J is TRGJ1 or TRGJ2. TCRdb does not report a J gene; here it was assigned by matching the DNA to germline references. CDR1 is EGSTGY, CDR2 YDSYTSSV, per germline. The CDR3 consists of 15 residues. The ends lost 6 bases at V and 1 base at J; junction bases unmatched: 12.

This clone was seen a few times. The protein that TCRdb holds for this DNA derives from a much larger clone and differs from the translated DNA at residue 5, which likely indicates a read error; the protein shown here is translated from the DNA. The chain joins TRGV5 to TRGJ1 or TRGJ2. TCRdb does not report a J gene; here it was assigned by matching the DNA to germline references. Germline-derived CDR1 and CDR2 are VINAFY and YDVSNSKD. This CDR3 region has 14 residues. For the CDR3, the DNA is TGTGCCACCTGGGGCAGGTACCGGTATTATAAGAAACTCTTT. Encoded protein: CATWGRYRYYKKLF.